This T cell receptor (beta chain) was documented in a study of T-cell reconstitution after alpha-beta-depleted transplantation in children. Germline V gene data show CDR1 as SGHAT and CDR2 as FQNNGV. With 4 bases clipped from V and 2 bases from J, the junction kept 6 bases outside the gene matches. The length of the CDR3 is 16 residues. General study results and limits: At the one-year point after transplant, T-cell counts and TCRbeta diversity were found to come mostly from T cells that had been newly produced. Some patients showed high day-60 TCRbeta diversity, which derived from surviving recipient T cells and thymic progenitors. Alpha-beta T cells about two months after transplant reportedly derived from several hundred expanded graft clones.

This clonotype was recorded at least ten times. Its antigen is unidentified. Preparation of the TCRbeta library used unique molecular identifiers. MiXCR, run by TCRdb on the PCR reads, gives a single entry per CDR3 protein. The sample lists some 50,000 distinct CDR3 sequences, 7.5% to 10% occurring once. The source was PBMCs, mostly from graft donor cells, collected 60 days after TCRalphabeta/CD19-depleted stem cell transplant. The V call is TRBV11-2, the J call TRBJ2-5; 11 nucleotides agree with TRBD2. This clonotype originated in a male patient under 10 years old who had a stem cell transplant for chronic granulomatous disease, so the T cells may come from the graft donor. The CDR3 coding sequence is TGTGCCAGCAGCTGGCGACTAGCGGGACCGCAAGAGACCCAGTACTTC. Translation: CASSWRLAGPQETQYF.